A single sample gave rise to the 2 T cell receptor beta chains below, sequenced in a study of monozygotic twins with inflammatory bowel disease. TCRdb reanalyzed the 5' RACE reads, giving one entry per CDR3 protein sequence and no DNA. In total, the table holds just over 300,000 distinct CDR3 sequences. Sequences were obtained from blood. The source is a human donor with ulcerative colitis or Crohn's disease, or a healthy co-twin of an affected twin (not recorded which).

The chain combines TRBV6-1 with TRBJ2-3; TCRdb proposes TRBD2, but this gene call is untestable without DNA. Germline V gene lookup returns CDR1 MNHNS and CDR2 SASEGT. The CDR3 covers 15 residues. The CDR3 here is CAGRKAGGSTDTQYF.

CDR3 in amino acids: CASSGQATEAFF. The rearrangement uses TRBV12-3 or TRBV12-4 and TRBJ1-1; the TRBD1 assignment by TCRdb is unverifiable without DNA. The CDR3 totals 12 residues.